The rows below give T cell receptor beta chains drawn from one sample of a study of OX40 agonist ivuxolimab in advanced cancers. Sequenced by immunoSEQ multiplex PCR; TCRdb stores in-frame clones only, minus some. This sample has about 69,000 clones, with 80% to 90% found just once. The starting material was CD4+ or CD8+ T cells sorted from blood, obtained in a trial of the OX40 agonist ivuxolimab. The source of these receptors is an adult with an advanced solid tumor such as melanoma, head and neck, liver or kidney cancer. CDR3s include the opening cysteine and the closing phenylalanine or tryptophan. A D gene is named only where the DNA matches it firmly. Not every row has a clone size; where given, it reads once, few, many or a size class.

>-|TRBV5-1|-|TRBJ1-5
CASSLDGTSNQPQHF
TGCGCCAGCAGCTTGGACGGTACTAGCAATCAGCCCCAGCATTTT
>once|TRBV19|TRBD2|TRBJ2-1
CASSTRWTSGNSYNEQFF
TGTGCCAGTAGTACTCGATGGACTAGCGGGAACTCCTACAATGAGCAGTTCTTC
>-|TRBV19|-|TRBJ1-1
CASHWGTAAFF
TGTGCCAGCCACTGGGGTACCGCGGCTTTCTTT
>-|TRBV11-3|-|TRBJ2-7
CASSLERGDEQYF
TGTGCCAGCAGCTTAGAAAGGGGAGACGAGCAGTACTTC
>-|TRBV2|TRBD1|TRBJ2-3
CASSGDRDTQYF
TGTGCCAGCAGTGGGGACAGAGATACGCAGTATTTT
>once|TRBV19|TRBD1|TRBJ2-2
CASSISGTGGADGELFF
TGTGCCAGTAGTATATCCGGGACAGGGGGCGCCGACGGGGAGCTGTTTTTT
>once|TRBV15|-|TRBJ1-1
CATSRAAGSTEAFF
TGTGCCACCAGCAGAGCGGCGGGGAGCACTGAAGCTTTCTTT
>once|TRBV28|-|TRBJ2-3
CASSLGTSTSTDTQYF
TGTGCCAGCAGTTTGGGAACTTCGACTAGCACAGATACGCAGTATTTT
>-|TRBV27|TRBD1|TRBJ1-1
CASSSGQGRITNTEAFF
TGTGCCAGCAGTTCGGGACAGGGAAGGATCACGAACACTGAAGCTTTCTTT
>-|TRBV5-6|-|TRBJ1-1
CASSLGQGVNTEAFF
TGTGCCAGCAGCTTGGGGCAGGGAGTGAACACTGAAGCTTTCTTT
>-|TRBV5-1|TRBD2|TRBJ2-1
CASSLVPAGVYNEQFF
TGCGCCAGCAGCTTGGTCCCAGCGGGAGTATACAATGAGCAGTTCTTC
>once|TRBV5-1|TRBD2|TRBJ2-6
CASSLSSGSGSGANVLTF
TGCGCCAGCAGCTTATCTAGCGGGAGCGGTTCTGGGGCCAACGTCCTGACTTTC
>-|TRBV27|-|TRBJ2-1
CASSPFPLKGANEQFF
TGTGCCAGCAGTCCATTCCCGTTGAAAGGGGCCAATGAGCAGTTCTTC
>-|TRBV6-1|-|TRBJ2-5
CASSAGVGAETQYF
TGTGCCAGCAGTGCGGGGGTTGGTGCAGAGACCCAGTACTTC
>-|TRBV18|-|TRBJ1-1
CASWTQHTEAFF
TGTGCCAGCTGGACTCAGCACACTGAAGCTTTCTTT